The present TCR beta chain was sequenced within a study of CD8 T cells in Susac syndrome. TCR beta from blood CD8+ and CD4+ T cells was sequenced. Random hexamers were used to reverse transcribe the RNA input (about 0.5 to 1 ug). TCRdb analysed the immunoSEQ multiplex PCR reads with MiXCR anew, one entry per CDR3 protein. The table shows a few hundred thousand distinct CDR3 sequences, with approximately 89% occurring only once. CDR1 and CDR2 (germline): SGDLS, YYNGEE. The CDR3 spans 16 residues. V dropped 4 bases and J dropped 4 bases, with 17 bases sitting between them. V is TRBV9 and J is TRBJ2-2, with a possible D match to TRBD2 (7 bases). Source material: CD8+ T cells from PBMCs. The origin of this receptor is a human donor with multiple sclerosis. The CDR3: CASSTLGGPATGELFF. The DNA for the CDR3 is TGTGCCAGCAGCACGTTGGGGGGGCCGGCCACCGGGGAGCTGTTTTTT.